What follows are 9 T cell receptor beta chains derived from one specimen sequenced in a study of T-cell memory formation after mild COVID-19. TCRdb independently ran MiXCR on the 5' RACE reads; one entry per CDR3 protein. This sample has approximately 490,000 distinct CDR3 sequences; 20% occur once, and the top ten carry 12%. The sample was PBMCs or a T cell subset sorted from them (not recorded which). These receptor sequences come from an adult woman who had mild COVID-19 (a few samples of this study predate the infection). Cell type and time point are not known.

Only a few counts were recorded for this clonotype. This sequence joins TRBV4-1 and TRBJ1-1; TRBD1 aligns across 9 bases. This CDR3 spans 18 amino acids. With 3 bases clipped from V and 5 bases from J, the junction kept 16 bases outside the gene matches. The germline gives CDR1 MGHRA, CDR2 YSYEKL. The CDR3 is CASSQLQGAHGRNTEAFF. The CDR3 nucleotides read TGCGCCAGCAGCCAGTTACAGGGGGCGCATGGGCGTAATACTGAAGCTTTCTTT.

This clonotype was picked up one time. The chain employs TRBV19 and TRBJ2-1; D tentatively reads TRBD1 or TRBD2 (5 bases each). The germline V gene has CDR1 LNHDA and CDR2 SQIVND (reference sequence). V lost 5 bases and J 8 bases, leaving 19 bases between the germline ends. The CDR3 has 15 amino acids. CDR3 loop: CASSLYPGTDDEQFF. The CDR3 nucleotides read TGTGCCAGTAGTTTGTATCCCGGGACCGACGATGAGCAGTTCTTC.

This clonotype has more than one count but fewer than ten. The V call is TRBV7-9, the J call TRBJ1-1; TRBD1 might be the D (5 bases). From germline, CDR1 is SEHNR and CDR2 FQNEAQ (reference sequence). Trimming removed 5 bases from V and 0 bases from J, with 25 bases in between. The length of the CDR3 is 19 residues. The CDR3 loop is CASSRDGWQGLSLNTEAFF. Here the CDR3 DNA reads TGTGCCAGCAGCCGAGATGGGTGGCAGGGCCTTTCCTTGAACACTGAAGCTTTCTTT.

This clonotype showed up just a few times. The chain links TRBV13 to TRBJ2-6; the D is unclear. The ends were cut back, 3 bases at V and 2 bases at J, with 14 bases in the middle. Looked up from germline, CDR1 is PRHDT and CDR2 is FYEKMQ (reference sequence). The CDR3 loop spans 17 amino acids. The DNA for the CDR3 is TGTGCCAGCAGCTTCTACGAGACGGAGACTGGGGCCAACGTCCTGACTTTC. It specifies CASSFYETETGANVLTF.

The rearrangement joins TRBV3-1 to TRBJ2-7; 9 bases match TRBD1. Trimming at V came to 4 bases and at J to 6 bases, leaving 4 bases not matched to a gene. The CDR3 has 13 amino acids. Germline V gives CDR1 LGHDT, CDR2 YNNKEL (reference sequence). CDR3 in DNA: TGTGCCAGCAGCCGGGGACAGGGAACCGAGCAGTACTTC. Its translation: CASSRGQGTEQYF.

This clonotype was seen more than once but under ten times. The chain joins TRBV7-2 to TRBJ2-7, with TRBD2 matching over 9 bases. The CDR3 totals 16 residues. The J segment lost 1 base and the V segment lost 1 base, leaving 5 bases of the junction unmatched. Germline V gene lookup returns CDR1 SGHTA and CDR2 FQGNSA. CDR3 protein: CASSLVSSGASYEQYF. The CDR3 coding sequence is TGTGCCAGCAGCTTAGTATCTAGCGGGGCTTCCTACGAGCAGTACTTC.

CDR3 protein: CASSSRTGTVEDTQYF. The CDR3 region has the DNA TGTGCCAGCAGTTCCCGGACAGGCACCGTTGAGGATACGCAGTATTTT. The V gene is TRBV6-2 or TRBV6-3, the J gene TRBJ2-3, with 7 positions matching TRBD1. The V gene end was trimmed by 4 bases and the J gene end by 6 bases; junction bases not matched to a gene: 13. In germline, CDR1 is MNHEY, CDR2 SVGEGT. This CDR3 region has 16 residues.

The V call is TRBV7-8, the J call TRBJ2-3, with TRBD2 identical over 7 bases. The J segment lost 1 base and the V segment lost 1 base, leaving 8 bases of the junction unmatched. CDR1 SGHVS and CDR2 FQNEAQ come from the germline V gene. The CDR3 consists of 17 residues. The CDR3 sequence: CASSLVAGAGGTDTQYF. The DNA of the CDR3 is TGTGCCAGCAGCTTAGTAGCCGGGGCGGGGGGCACAGATACGCAGTATTTT.

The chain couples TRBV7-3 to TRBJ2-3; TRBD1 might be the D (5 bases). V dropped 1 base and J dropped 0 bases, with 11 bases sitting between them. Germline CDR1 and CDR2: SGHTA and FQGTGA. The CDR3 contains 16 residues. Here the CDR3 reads CASSLSGAISTDTQYF. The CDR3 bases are TGTGCCAGCAGCTTAAGTGGGGCCATAAGCACAGATACGCAGTATTTT. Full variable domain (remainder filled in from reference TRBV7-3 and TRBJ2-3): GAGVSQTPSNKVTEKGKYVELRCDPISGHTALYWYRQSLGQGPEFLIYFQGTGAADDSGLPNDRFFAVRPEGSVSTLKIQRTERGDSAVYLCASSLSGAISTDTQYFGPGTRLTVL.